The sequence of this TCR beta chain was determined in a study of blood T cell repertoires in COVID-19. Per the original methods: Researchers report that nucleated cell counts were estimated from reference gene primer amplification. Repertoires were generated with immunoSEQ multiplex PCR, while TCRdb's copy carries only in-frame clones and drops some. The V and J calls and clone size were taken over from that table, and D and trimming were inferred from the DNA. The sample comprises approximately 200,000 clones, 86% of which are singletons, and about 4.5% rests with the top ten. Up to 2 weeks before entering the study, exposed participants had met a COVID-19 case. This clone was counted once. Losses at the gene ends were 3 bases for V and 7 bases for J; bases not matched to a gene: 8. CDR1 LNHDA and CDR2 SQIVND come from the germline V gene (reference sequence). CDR3 length equals 14 residues.

The sample consisted of PBMCs or T cells enriched from blood (not recorded which). The chain recombines TRBV19 with TRBJ2-5, with 7 bases that match TRBD2. This TCR was recovered from a woman between 25 and 40 years old who had been exposed to COVID-19. The CDR3 DNA follows: TGTGCCAGTAGTATTTCTGGGAGGGCAGTGACCCAGTACTTC. It encodes CASSISGRAVTQYF.